The entry below describes one TCR beta chain. Its antigen is not identified. This entry belongs to a study of OX40 agonist ivuxolimab in advanced cancers. Whole-study results and caveats: The study observed clonal expansion of CD4+ and CD8+ blood T cells by week 6 at 0.1 to 3.0 mg/kg.

Germline V gene lookup returns CDR1 SGHTA and CDR2 FQGTGA. This CDR3 spans 14 amino acids. J lost 7 bases, V lost 4 bases, and 7 bases had no gene match. Assay: immunoSEQ multiplex PCR; the TCRdb copy retains only in-frame clones and omits some. Of some 34,000 clones listed, approximately 88% were seen once; the top ten hold roughly 21%. This material consisted of CD4+ or CD8+ T cells sorted from blood, taken in a trial of the OX40 agonist ivuxolimab. J is TRBJ2-1 and V is TRBV7-3; 7 bases align to TRBD2. The sequence was collected from an adult with an advanced solid tumor such as melanoma, head and neck, liver or kidney cancer. This chain's CDR3 is CASSSWEGRNEQFF. The CDR3 bases are TGTGCCAGCAGCTCCTGGGAGGGGAGGAATGAGCAGTTCTTC.